The T cell receptor beta chain described here comes from a study of Ad26.COV2.S vaccination and SARS-CoV-2 variants. Study in general: By the intramuscular route, Ad26.COV2.S was given once, or twice 56 days apart. Study-wide points: It was reported that spike-specific CD8+ and CD4+ T cell responses were substantially broad after vaccination. Measurement of non-spike TCR breadth gave similar results in vaccine and placebo recipients.

Clones were sequenced by immunoSEQ multiplex PCR, and TCRdb holds only the in-frame ones, with some missing. Of around 320,000 clones in the sample, over 75% were seen once. V was clipped by 1 base and J by 6 bases; unmatched bases: 8. CDR1 and CDR2 (germline): SGHRS, YFSETQ. The CDR3 is made up of 16 amino acids. Treatment described: over 15 received Ad26.COV2.S at low or high dose, single or two shots; about 5 received placebo; per-sample allocation not given. Sampling was performed 63 days after the first vaccine or placebo injection. Details on this clone: Its antigen is unknown.

The V gene is TRBV5-1, the J gene TRBJ2-3, with TRBD2 matching over 10 bases. The TCR sequence derives from a person aged 18-60 years who received the Ad26.COV2.S COVID-19 vaccine or a placebo. This specimen consisted of peripheral blood, obtained in a trial of Ad26.COV2.S vaccine versus placebo. The CDR3 here is CASSLSSSGGVDTQYF. The CDR3 nucleotides are TGCGCCAGCAGCTTGTCCTCTAGCGGGGGCGTGGATACGCAGTATTTT.